The clone carrying this T cell receptor beta chain was detected a few times. This sample stems from a study of T cell changes during pregnancy in multiple sclerosis. Data came from immunoSEQ multiplex PCR; TCRdb stores just in-frame clones and leaves some out. This sample has approximately 49,000 clones; around 94% occur once, and the top ten carry 0.91%. The V gene end was trimmed by 4 bases and the J gene end by 10 bases; junction bases not matched to a gene: 8. From germline, CDR1 is SNHLY and CDR2 FYNNEI. The CDR3 is 14 amino acids. The gene calls are TRBV2 and TRBJ1-4, with 8 bases that match TRBD1. The TCR originated in a female donor in good health, enrolled as a control in a pregnancy study. Here the sequenced sample was CD4+ T cells from peripheral blood mononuclear cells, taken in the second trimester of pregnancy. The CDR3 loop reads CASSVQGARGKLFF. The CDR3 DNA is TGTGCCAGCAGTGTTCAGGGGGCGCGTGGAAAACTGTTTTTT.